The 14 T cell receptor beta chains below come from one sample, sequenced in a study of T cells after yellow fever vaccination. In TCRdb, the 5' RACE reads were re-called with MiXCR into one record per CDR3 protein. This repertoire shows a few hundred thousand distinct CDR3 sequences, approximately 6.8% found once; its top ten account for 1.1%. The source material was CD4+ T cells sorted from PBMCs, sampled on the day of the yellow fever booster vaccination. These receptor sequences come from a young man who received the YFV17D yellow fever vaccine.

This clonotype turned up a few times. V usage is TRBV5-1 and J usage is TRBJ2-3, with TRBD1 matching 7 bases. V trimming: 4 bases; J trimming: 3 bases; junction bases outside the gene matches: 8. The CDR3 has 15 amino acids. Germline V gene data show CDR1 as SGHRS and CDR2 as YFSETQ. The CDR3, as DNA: TGCGCCAGCAGCCAACCGGACAGGACAACAGATACGCAGTATTTT. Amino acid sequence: CASSQPDRTTDTQYF.

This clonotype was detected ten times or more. This chain's CDR3 is CATSRGDRDSGELFF. As DNA, the CDR3 is TGTGCCACCAGCAGAGGAGACAGGGATTCCGGGGAGCTGTTTTTT. This sequence joins TRBV15 and TRBJ2-2; 7 bases agree with TRBD1. The J segment lost 6 bases and the V segment lost 1 base, leaving 5 bases of the junction unmatched. Germline V lookup: CDR1 LNHNV, CDR2 YYDKDF (reference sequence). The CDR3 is made up of 15 amino acids.

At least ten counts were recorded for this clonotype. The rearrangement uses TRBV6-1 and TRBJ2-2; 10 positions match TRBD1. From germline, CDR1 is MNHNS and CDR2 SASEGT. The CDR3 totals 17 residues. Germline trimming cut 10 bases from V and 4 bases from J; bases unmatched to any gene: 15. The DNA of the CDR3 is TGTGCCACCTCCTCGACAGGGGGCGAATCTCGCACCGGGGAGCTGTTTTTT. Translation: CATSSTGGESRTGELFF.

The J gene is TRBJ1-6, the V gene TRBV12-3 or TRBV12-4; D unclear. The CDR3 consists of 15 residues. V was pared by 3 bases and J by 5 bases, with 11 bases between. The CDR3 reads CASSLTASDNSPLHF. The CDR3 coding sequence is TGTGCCAGCAGTTTGACGGCCAGCGATAATTCACCCCTCCACTTT.

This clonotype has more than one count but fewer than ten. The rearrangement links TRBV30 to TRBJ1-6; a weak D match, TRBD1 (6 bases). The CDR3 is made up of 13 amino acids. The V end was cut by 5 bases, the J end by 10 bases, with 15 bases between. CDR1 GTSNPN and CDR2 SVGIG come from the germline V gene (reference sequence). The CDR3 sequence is CAWAGQTASPLHF. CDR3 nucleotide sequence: TGTGCCTGGGCCGGACAGACAGCGTCACCCCTCCACTTT.

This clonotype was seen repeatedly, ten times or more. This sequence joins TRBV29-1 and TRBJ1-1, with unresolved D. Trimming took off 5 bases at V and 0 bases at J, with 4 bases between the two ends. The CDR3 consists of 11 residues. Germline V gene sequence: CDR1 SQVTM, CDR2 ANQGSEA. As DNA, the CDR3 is TGCAGCGTTTCTATGAACACTGAAGCTTTCTTT. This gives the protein CSVSMNTEAFF.

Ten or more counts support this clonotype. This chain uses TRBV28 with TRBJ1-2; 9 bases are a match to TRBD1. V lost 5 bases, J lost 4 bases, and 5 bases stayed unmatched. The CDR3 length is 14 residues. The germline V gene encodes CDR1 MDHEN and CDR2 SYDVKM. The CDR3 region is CASSGGQGPYGYTF. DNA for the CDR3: TGTGCCAGCAGTGGCGGACAGGGGCCCTATGGCTACACCTTC.

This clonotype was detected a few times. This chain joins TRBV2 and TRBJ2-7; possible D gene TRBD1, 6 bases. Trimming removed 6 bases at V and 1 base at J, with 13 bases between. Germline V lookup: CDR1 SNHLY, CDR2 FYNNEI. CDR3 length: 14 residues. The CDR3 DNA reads TGTGCCAGCAGAGCCACGACAGGTTCCTACGAGCAGTACTTC. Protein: CASRATTGSYEQYF. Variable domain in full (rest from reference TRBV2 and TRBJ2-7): EPEVTQTPSHQVTQMGQEVILRCVPISNHLYFYWYRQILGQKVEFLVSFYNNEISEKSEIFDDQFSVERPDGSNFTLKIRSTKLEDSAMYFCASRATTGSYEQYFGPGTRLTVT.

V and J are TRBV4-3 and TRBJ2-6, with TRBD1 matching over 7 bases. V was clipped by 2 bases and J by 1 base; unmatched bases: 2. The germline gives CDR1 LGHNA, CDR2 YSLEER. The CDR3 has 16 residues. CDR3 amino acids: CASSQTQGSGANVLTF. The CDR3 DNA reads TGCGCCAGCAGCCAAACACAGGGGTCTGGGGCCAACGTCCTGACTTTC.

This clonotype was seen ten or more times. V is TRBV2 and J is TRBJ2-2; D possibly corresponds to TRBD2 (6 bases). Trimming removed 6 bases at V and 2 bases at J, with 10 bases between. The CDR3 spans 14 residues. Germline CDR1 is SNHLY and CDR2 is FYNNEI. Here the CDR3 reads CASRTGTNTGELFF. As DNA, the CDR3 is TGTGCCAGCAGGACCGGGACTAACACCGGGGAGCTGTTTTTT.

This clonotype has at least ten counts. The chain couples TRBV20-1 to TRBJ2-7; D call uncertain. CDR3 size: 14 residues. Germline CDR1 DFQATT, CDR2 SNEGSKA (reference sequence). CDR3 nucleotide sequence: TGCAGCGCTGGCCCAACAACCGTCCCCTACGAGCAGTACTTC. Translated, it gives CSAGPTTVPYEQYF.

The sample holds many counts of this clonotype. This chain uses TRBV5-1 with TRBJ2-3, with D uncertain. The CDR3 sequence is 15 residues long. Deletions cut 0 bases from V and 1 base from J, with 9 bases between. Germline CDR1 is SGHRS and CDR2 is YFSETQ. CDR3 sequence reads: CASSLAGPGTDTQYF. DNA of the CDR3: TGCGCCAGCAGCTTGGCCGGGCCAGGCACAGATACGCAGTATTTT.

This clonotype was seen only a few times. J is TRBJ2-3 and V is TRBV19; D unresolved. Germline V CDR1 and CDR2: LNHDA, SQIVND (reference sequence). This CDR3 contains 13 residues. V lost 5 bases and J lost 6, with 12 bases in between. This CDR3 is CASSQAVEDTQYF. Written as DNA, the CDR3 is TGTGCCAGTAGTCAGGCCGTTGAGGATACGCAGTATTTT.

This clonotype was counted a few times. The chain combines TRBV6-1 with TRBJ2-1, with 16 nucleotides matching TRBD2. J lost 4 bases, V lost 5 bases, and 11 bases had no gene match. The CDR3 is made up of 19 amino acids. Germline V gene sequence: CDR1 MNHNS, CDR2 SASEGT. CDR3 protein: CASSQGTSGRVWRYNEQFF. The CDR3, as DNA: TGTGCCAGCAGTCAAGGGACTAGCGGGAGGGTCTGGCGGTACAATGAGCAGTTCTTC.